Following are 26 T cell receptor beta chains from one sample sequenced in a study of response to subunit inactivated influenza vaccine. MiXCR was run by TCRdb on the RT-PCR reads, yielding one entry per CDR3 protein. Among about 830,000 distinct CDR3 sequences listed, around 18% were seen once. Sample: PBMCs from blood, taken about 5 days after vaccination. The receptors originated from a man in his forties or fifties who received an inactivated influenza vaccine.

As to this clonotype: Given a much more abundant clone one base away, this may be a read error. The V and J genes are TRBV7-2 and TRBJ1-2, with unresolved D. Per the germline V gene, CDR1 is SGHTA and CDR2 is FQGNSA. The CDR3 has 13 residues. The CDR3 nucleotides are TGTGCCAGCATCTTACCACAGAACTATGGCTACACCTTC. This sequence encodes CASILPQNYGYTF.

This clonotype occurred a few times. The chain couples TRBV20-1 to TRBJ2-3; D is perhaps TRBD2 (6 bases). Between the trimmed V and J ends, which lost 1 base and 1 base, there was a span of 9 bases. The CDR3 sequence is 14 residues long. The germline V gene has CDR1 DFQATT and CDR2 SNEGSKA (reference sequence). Here the CDR3 DNA reads TGCAGTGCTAGAGTCCAGCGGGGCACAGATACGCAGTATTTT. Its translation is CSARVQRGTDTQYF.

This clonotype has at least ten counts. This sequence joins TRBV6-2 or TRBV6-3 and TRBJ2-7; 9 positions match TRBD2. CDR3 length: 17 amino acids. With 0 bases clipped from V and 2 bases from J, the junction kept 8 bases outside the gene matches. From germline, CDR1 is MNHEY and CDR2 SVGEGT. The CDR3 DNA sequence: TGTGCCAGCAGTTACTCGATCGGGCTAGCGGGGACCTACGAGCAGTACTTC. It is translated as CASSYSIGLAGTYEQYF.

The genes are TRBV5-1 and TRBJ1-1, with TRBD1 matching over 7 bases. With V trimmed by 2 bases and J by 3 bases, 7 bases remained unmatched. The germline gives CDR1 SGHRS, CDR2 YFSETQ. There are 15 residues in the CDR3. CDR3 loop: CASSFKTGIYTEAFF. The CDR3 region has the DNA TGCGCCAGCAGCTTCAAGACAGGGATTTACACTGAAGCTTTCTTT. Complete variable domain (other parts from reference TRBV5-1 and TRBJ1-1): KAGVTQTPRYLIKTRGQQVTLSCSPISGHRSVSWYQQTPGQGLQFLFEYFSETQRNKGNFPGRFSGRQFSNSRSEMNVSTLELGDSALYLCASSFKTGIYTEAFFGQGTRLTVV.

This clonotype turned up a few times. V is TRBV7-9 and J is TRBJ1-1; tentatively, D is TRBD1 (6 bases). Trimming took 5 bases from V and 8 from J, leaving 21 bases between them. CDR3 length: 15 residues. CDR1 and CDR2 from the germline V gene are SEHNR and FQNEAQ (reference sequence). The CDR3 is CASSTRQVLEPEAFF. In DNA, the CDR3 is TGTGCCAGCAGCACGAGACAGGTCCTAGAGCCGGAAGCTTTCTTT.

This chain connects TRBV24-1 to TRBJ2-1; 10 bases are a match to TRBD2. V shed 3 bases and J 3 bases; nucleotides not matched to a gene: 10. CDR3 length equals 18 residues. Germline V gene sequence: CDR1 KGHDR, CDR2 SFDVKD. This CDR3 reads CATSDTLSLAGNYNEQFF. CDR3 nucleotides: TGTGCCACCAGTGATACCCTCTCACTAGCGGGGAACTACAATGAGCAGTTCTTC.

This clonotype was detected a few times. CDR3 residues: CASSRVGEGTEAFF. The CDR3 bases are TGCGCCAGCAGCCGAGTAGGGGAAGGCACTGAAGCTTTCTTT. V gene TRBV4-1 combines with J gene TRBJ1-1, with D possibly TRBD1 on 5 matching bases. Trimming cost V 4 bases and J 4 bases, with 13 bases left between them. Per the germline V gene, CDR1 is MGHRA and CDR2 is YSYEKL. The CDR3 is 14 amino acids.

V usage is TRBV6-2 or TRBV6-3 and J usage is TRBJ1-1; tentative D call: TRBD1 (6 bases). The length of the CDR3 is 17 residues. V was pared by 0 bases and J by 1 base, with 15 bases between. Germline V CDR1 and CDR2: MNHEY, SVGEGT. CDR3 sequence (DNA): TGTGCCAGCAGTTACTCTTCGGGCAGGGGTGAGAACACTGAAGCTTTCTTT. This gives the protein CASSYSSGRGENTEAFF.

This clonotype was seen repeatedly, ten times or more. This chain links TRBV28 with TRBJ1-5; TRBD1 is a possible D gene (5 bases). The V and J ends lost 3 bases and 10 bases respectively, with 19 bases between them. The CDR3 has 15 amino acids. Germline V gene data show CDR1 as MDHEN and CDR2 as SYDVKM. CDR3 region: CASSFRLEGLEPQHF. CDR3 coding DNA: TGTGCCAGCAGTTTCCGTCTTGAGGGGCTTGAACCCCAGCATTTT.

This clonotype was observed a handful of times. The chain uses TRBV5-1 and TRBJ2-7; no clear D. The V and J ends lost 1 base and 0 bases respectively, with 11 bases between them. Germline lookup yields CDR1 SGHRS and CDR2 YFSETQ. The CDR3 is made up of 15 amino acids. The CDR3 protein is CASSLTPGLSYEQYF. DNA for the CDR3: TGCGCCAGCAGCTTGACCCCGGGTCTCTCCTACGAGCAGTACTTC. Filled out from reference TRBV5-1 and TRBJ2-7, the complete variable domain reads KAGVTQTPRYLIKTRGQQVTLSCSPISGHRSVSWYQQTPGQGLQFLFEYFSETQRNKGNFPGRFSGRQFSNSRSEMNVSTLELGDSALYLCASSLTPGLSYEQYFGPGTRLTVT.

The V call is TRBV6-2 or TRBV6-3, the J call TRBJ1-1; no clear D. Germline CDR1 MNHEY, CDR2 SVGEGT. CDR3 size: 16 residues. The V end lost 10 bases, the J end lost 1 base, and 22 bases lay between the germline ends. CDR3 nucleotide sequence: TGTGCCACCCCCCGGGCAGGACTAACGAGGAACACTGAAGCTTTCTTT. It encodes CATPRAGLTRNTEAFF.

This clonotype was found a few times. The J gene is TRBJ2-3, the V gene TRBV20-1; D may match TRBD1 or TRBD2 (7 bases each). Trimming took off 0 bases at V and 0 bases at J, with 13 bases between the two ends. Germline loops: CDR1 DFQATT, CDR2 SNEGSKA (reference sequence). This CDR3 comprises 16 residues. DNA for the CDR3: TGCAGTGCTAGAGATGGGGGGGGACAGAGCACAGATACGCAGTATTTT. Translated: CSARDGGGQSTDTQYF.

This clonotype turned up a few times. The chain carries TRBV20-1 and TRBJ2-5; TRBD1 matches 8 bases. Germline assignment: CDR1 DFQATT and CDR2 SNEGSKA (reference sequence). The CDR3 length is 15 residues. V shed 8 bases and J 4 bases; nucleotides not matched to a gene: 15. The CDR3 DNA reads as TGCAGTCCAAGGCAGGGGGCAGGGACTTTAGAGACCCAGTACTTC. Protein product: CSPRQGAGTLETQYF.

This sequence joins TRBV16 and TRBJ2-7; D may correspond to TRBD1 or TRBD2 (7 bases each). The V end lost 0 bases, the J end lost 2 bases, and 11 bases lay between the germline ends. Per the germline V gene, CDR1 is KGHSY and CDR2 is FQNENV. The CDR3 length is 15 residues. The CDR3 loop is CASSQSGGGPYEQYF. CDR3 bases: TGTGCCAGCAGCCAATCGGGAGGGGGCCCCTACGAGCAGTACTTC.

This clonotype was seen more than once but under ten times. The chain links TRBV12-3 or TRBV12-4 to TRBJ2-7; D gene ambiguous. V was clipped by 2 bases and J by 2 bases, with 10 bases between them. The CDR3 has 14 residues. CDR3 loop: CASSLRTAPYEQYF. The DNA for the CDR3 is TGTGCCAGCAGTTTAAGGACGGCCCCCTACGAGCAGTACTTC.

This clonotype has a handful of counts. The V gene is TRBV5-1, the J gene TRBJ2-1; 9 bases map to TRBD2. Germline values: CDR1 SGHRS, CDR2 YFSETQ. The V segment lost 4 bases and the J segment 0 bases; nucleotides outside the gene matches: 5. The CDR3 consists of 16 residues. Written as DNA, the CDR3 is TGCGCCAGCAGCCGCCGAGCGGGGGGCTCCTACAATGAGCAGTTCTTC. Its protein is CASSRRAGGSYNEQFF.

This chain joins TRBV12-3 or TRBV12-4 and TRBJ2-7, with D possibly matching TRBD2 (5 bases). V gave up 7 bases and J gave up 6 bases, with 13 bases separating them. The CDR3 totals 12 residues. DNA of the CDR3: TGTGCCAGCACCCAGGACTTTGCCGAGCAGTACTTC. Its translation is CASTQDFAEQYF.

This chain joins TRBV7-2 and TRBJ2-1; 9 bases are a match to TRBD2. The ends lost 5 bases at V and 8 bases at J; junction bases unmatched: 10. There are 15 residues in the CDR3. Germline-derived CDR1 and CDR2 are SGHTA and FQGNSA. CDR3 in DNA: TGTGCCAGCAGCACGTTTAGCGGGAGTCCCCATGAGCAGTTCTTC. This gives the protein CASSTFSGSPHEQFF.

As regards this clonotype: At one boundary the junction diverges from the germline segment, which might be a read error. The V call is TRBV6-5, the J call TRBJ2-3; D is perhaps TRBD2 (6 bases). CDR3 length: 15 amino acids. Germline assignment: CDR1 MNHEY and CDR2 SVGAGI. The CDR3, as DNA: TGTGCCAGCAGTGACTCGGCGGGGCTCACAGATACGCAGTATTTT. Its protein is CASSDSAGLTDTQYF.

This chain connects TRBV20-1 to TRBJ2-7; 8 nucleotides agree with TRBD2. CDR1 and CDR2 (germline): DFQATT, SNEGSKA (reference sequence). J gave up 5 bases and V 6 bases, and 6 bases lay outside the gene matches. This CDR3 has 12 amino acids. In nucleotides, the CDR3 is TGCAGTGCCAAGGGACTAGTCGACGAGCAGTACTTC. Protein product: CSAKGLVDEQYF.

This clonotype turned up a few times. This chain links TRBV6-2 or TRBV6-3 with TRBJ2-7; D is ambiguous. Trimming shortened V by 7 bases and J by 3 bases, and 13 bases separated the two germline ends. Germline CDR1 reads MNHEY; CDR2 reads SVGEGT. CDR3 length: 13 amino acids. The CDR3 coding sequence is TGTGCCAGCACCTACCATGGTGGCTACGAGCAGTACTTC. It codes for CASTYHGGYEQYF.

This clonotype was counted only a few times. The chain links TRBV10-3 to TRBJ2-3; unclear D gene. The CDR3 totals 13 residues. V shed 8 bases and J shed 0 bases, with 9 bases lying between them. From germline, CDR1 is ENHRY and CDR2 SYGVKD. CDR3 residues: CAIGQGSTDTQYF. The CDR3 DNA reads TGTGCCATCGGGCAAGGAAGCACAGATACGCAGTATTTT.

This clonotype was observed a few times. V and J are TRBV27 and TRBJ2-5, with a possible D match to TRBD2 (5 bases). This CDR3 region has 14 residues. Per germline, CDR1 MNHEY and CDR2 SMNVEV (reference sequence). V was shortened by 0 bases and J by 5 bases, with 10 bases between the two germline ends. The CDR3 DNA is TGTGCCAGCAGTTTATCTTTGGGCGGGGAGACCCAGTACTTC. Protein: CASSLSLGGETQYF.

The V gene is TRBV29-1, the J gene TRBJ2-1; 9 positions agree with TRBD2. V lost 6 bases and J lost 6; bases outside the gene matches: 9. The CDR3 is 14 amino acids. Germline assignment: CDR1 SQVTM and CDR2 ANQGSEA. CDR3 DNA sequence: TGCAGCGTCCAGACTAGCGGAGGGTCCAATGAGCAGTTCTTC. This sequence encodes CSVQTSGGSNEQFF.

The V and J genes are TRBV4-2 and TRBJ2-1, with 7 nucleotides matching TRBD2. Germline V gene sequence: CDR1 LGHNA, CDR2 YNFKEQ. The V segment lost 0 bases and the J segment 4 bases; nucleotides outside the gene matches: 9. This CDR3 has 17 residues. Here the CDR3 reads CASSQDPAGLSYNEQFF. For the CDR3, the DNA is TGTGCCAGCAGCCAAGACCCAGCGGGACTCTCATACAATGAGCAGTTCTTC.

V is TRBV21-1 and J is TRBJ2-5. TRBV21-1 is a pseudogene. The CDR3 loop spans 12 amino acids. In DNA, the CDR3 is TGTGCCAGCAGCGGCGAACGAGAGACCCAGTACTTC. Amino acid sequence: CASSGERETQYF.